Below, one T cell receptor beta chain is given with its context. The entry originates in a study of ipilimumab plus nivolumab after autologous stem cell transplantation. The CDR3 loop spans 17 amino acids. V dropped 6 bases and J dropped 0 bases, with 18 bases sitting between them. The germline V gene encodes CDR1 KGHSH and CDR2 LQKENI. Ipilimumab, 1 mg/kg, started 14 to 28 days after autologous transplant. Sequencing was performed with immunoSEQ multiplex PCR; in TCRdb, only in-frame clones are kept and a portion is missing. The top ten hold around 5.2% of the sample, which has some 25,000 clones, around 84% seen once.

The genes are TRBV18 and TRBJ1-3; D perhaps matches TRBD1 (5 bases). The TCR was taken from a male donor with diffuse large B-cell lymphoma. Sequencing was performed on PBMCs, taken in a trial of ipilimumab plus nivolumab as post-transplant consolidation. CDR3 protein: CASSEFTGRNSGNTIYF. The CDR3 DNA reads as TGTGCCAGCTCGGAATTCACGGGGCGGAACTCTGGAAACACCATATATTTT.